This T cell receptor (beta chain) appears in the sequencing data of a study of blood T cell repertoires in COVID-19. The V gene's germline CDR1 is KGHDR and CDR2 SFDVKD. This CDR3 region has 16 residues. The ends lost 1 base at V and 3 bases at J; junction bases unmatched: 6. Original processing notes: It was from reference gene primer amplification that nucleated cell counts were estimated. Method: immunoSEQ multiplex PCR; TCRdb's copy keeps in-frame clones and lacks some. From that table come the V and J calls and clone size; the DNA was used to work out D and trimming. The table lists over 150,000 clones, about 87% of them singletons.

The sample taken for sequencing was peripheral blood. The rearrangement joins TRBV24-1 to TRBJ2-3, with 7 nucleotides matching TRBD2. The source is a woman aged 18-35 years who had recovered from COVID-19. CDR3 protein: CATSDFGGGGTDTQYF. In DNA, the CDR3 is TGTGCCACCAGTGATTTCGGCGGGGGAGGGACAGATACGCAGTATTTT.